The T cell receptor beta chain described here comes from a study of blood T cell repertoires in COVID-19. Overall study context: The study drew acute and convalescent COVID-19 samples from the United States, Italy and Spain. In each case, the material was cDNA or gDNA derived from T cells, B-cell-depleted T cells, or PBMCs.

The CDR3 has 16 amino acids. V lost 7 bases and J lost 5, with 23 bases in between. CDR1 and CDR2 (germline): SGHAT, FQDESV (reference sequence). Everyone who took part was roughly 18 to 89 years old, and they came from about two dozen US areas. In the original workflow: Quantification of nucleated cells was approximated via reference gene primer amplification. Produced via immunoSEQ multiplex PCR; TCRdb's table is partial and in-frame only. V and J calls and clone size are as listed in that table; D and trimming were resolved from the DNA. Of approximately 180,000 clones in the sample, 89% are singletons; the top ten hold 2% to 2.5%.

Sequenced input: PBMCs or T cells enriched from blood (not recorded which). The chain couples TRBV11-1 to TRBJ1-2, with D possibly TRBD1 on 5 matching bases. The TCR originated in a middle-aged woman with acute COVID-19. The CDR3 loop reads CASTPKLPGGKYGYTF. The CDR3 nucleotides read TGTGCCAGCACCCCCAAACTGCCGGGGGGGAAATATGGCTACACCTTC.